Shown below are 3 T cell receptor beta chains from a single sample sequenced in a study of blood T cell repertoires in COVID-19. Generated by immunoSEQ multiplex PCR, the TCRdb table keeps only in-frame clones and is missing some. The table shows around 310,000 clones, with 90% occurring only once. Material: peripheral blood. The receptors shown here come from a woman aged 30 to 39 with COVID-19, enrolled during active disease.

The rearrangement uses TRBV7-2 and TRBJ2-1; 9 nucleotides line up with TRBD1. Germline trimming cut 5 bases from V and 8 bases from J; bases unmatched to any gene: 7. The CDR3 is 14 residues long. The germline CDR1 and CDR2 sequences are SGHTA and FQGNSA. The CDR3 DNA reads as TGTGCCAGCAGCGCCCGGGACAGGGCTGATGAGCAGTTCTTC. Amino acids: CASSARDRADEQFF.

This chain links TRBV10-2 with TRBJ1-2; D gene unclear. This CDR3 is built from 14 residues. The germline CDR1 and CDR2 sequences are WSHSY and SAAADI. Deletions cut 3 bases from V and 9 bases from J, with 17 bases between. The CDR3 spells CASSETGDAGRYTF. CDR3 DNA sequence: TGCGCCAGCAGTGAAACCGGGGATGCTGGACGCTACACCTTC.

J is TRBJ2-7 and V is TRBV27; 7 bases line up with TRBD1. Germline V gene lookup returns CDR1 MNHEY and CDR2 SMNVEV (reference sequence). This CDR3 spans 15 amino acids. The junction had 8 bases not matched to a gene; V was cut back by 4 bases and J by 2 bases. The CDR3 DNA sequence: TGTGCCAGCAGTTCGGACAGGTTGGCACCCTACGAGCAGTACTTC. This sequence encodes CASSSDRLAPYEQYF.